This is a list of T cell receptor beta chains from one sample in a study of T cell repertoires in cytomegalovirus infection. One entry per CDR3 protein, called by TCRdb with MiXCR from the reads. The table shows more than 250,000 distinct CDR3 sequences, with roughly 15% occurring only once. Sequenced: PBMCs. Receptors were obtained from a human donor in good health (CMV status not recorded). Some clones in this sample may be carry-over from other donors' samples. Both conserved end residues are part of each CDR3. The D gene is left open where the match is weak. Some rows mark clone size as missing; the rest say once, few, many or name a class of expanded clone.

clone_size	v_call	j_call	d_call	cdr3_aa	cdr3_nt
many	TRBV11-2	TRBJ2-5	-	CASSLVRAALLLETQYF	TGTGCCAGCAGCTTAGTTCGGGCAGCTCTTTTGCTCGAGACCCAGTACTTC
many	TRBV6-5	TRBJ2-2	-	CASSLHTTNTGELFF	TGTGCCAGCAGCTTGCACACCACGAACACCGGGGAGCTGTTTTTT
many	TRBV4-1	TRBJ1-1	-	CASSQDVREGTEAFF	TGCGCCAGCAGCCAAGATGTCAGGGAGGGCACTGAAGCTTTCTTT
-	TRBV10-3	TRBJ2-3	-	CAISESVTVSTDTQYF	TGTGCCATCAGTGAGTCAGTAACGGTTAGCACAGATACGCAGTATTTT
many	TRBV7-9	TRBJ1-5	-	CASSLEVAGNQPQHF	TGTGCCAGCAGCTTAGAAGTAGCGGGGAATCAGCCCCAGCATTTT
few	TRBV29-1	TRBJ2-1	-	CSVDSEGRWNEQFF	TGCAGCGTTGATTCCGAGGGGAGGTGGAATGAGCAGTTCTTC
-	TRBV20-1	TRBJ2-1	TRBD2	CSAGGGPEQFF	TGCAGTGCCGGCGGGGGGCCTGAGCAGTTCTTC
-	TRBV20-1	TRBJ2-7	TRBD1	CSATPGQGAREQYF	TGCAGTGCTACACCGGGACAGGGGGCTCGCGAGCAGTACTTC
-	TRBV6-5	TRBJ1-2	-	CASSSFKGWANYGYTF	TGTGCCAGCAGCTCCTTTAAGGGCTGGGCTAACTATGGCTACACCTTC
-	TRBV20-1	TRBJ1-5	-	CSARGFNQPQHF	TGCAGTGCTAGAGGTTTTAATCAGCCCCAGCATTTT
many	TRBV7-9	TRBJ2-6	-	CASNYGSSGANVLTF	TGTGCCAGCAACTATGGGAGCTCTGGGGCCAACGTCCTGACTTTC
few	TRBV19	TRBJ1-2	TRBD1	CASAIQGYGYTF	TGTGCCAGTGCAATACAGGGGTATGGCTACACCTTC
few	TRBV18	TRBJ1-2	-	CASSPIVPPEGGYTF	TGTGCCAGCTCACCAATTGTCCCCCCGGAGGGCGGCTACACCTTC
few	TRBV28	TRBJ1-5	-	CASSFSAYSNQPQHF	TGTGCCAGCAGTTTCTCCGCGTATAGCAATCAGCCCCAGCATTTT
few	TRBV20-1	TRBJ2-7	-	CSAGPPYEQYF	TGCAGTGCGGGACCCCCCTACGAGCAGTACTTC
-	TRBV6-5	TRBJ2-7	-	CASSYSPSFEQYF	TGTGCCAGCAGTTACAGCCCTTCCTTCGAGCAGTACTTC
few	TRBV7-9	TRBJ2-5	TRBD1	CASSPDRGPETQYF	TGTGCCAGCAGCCCTGACAGGGGGCCAGAGACCCAGTACTTC
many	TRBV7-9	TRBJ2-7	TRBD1	CASSFGQAYEQYF	TGTGCCAGCAGCTTCGGACAGGCCTACGAGCAGTACTTC
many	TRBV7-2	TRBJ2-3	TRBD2	CASSLWAGVSTDTQYF	TGTGCCAGCAGCTTATGGGCGGGGGTCAGCACAGATACGCAGTATTTT
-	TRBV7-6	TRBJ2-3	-	CSSSPRAWQGMTDTQYF	TGTTCCAGTAGTCCCCGAGCTTGGCAAGGGATGACAGATACGCAGTATTTT
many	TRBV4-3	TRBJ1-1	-	CASSQELGPLEAFF	TGCGCCAGCAGCCAAGAACTTGGGCCCCTTGAAGCTTTCTTT
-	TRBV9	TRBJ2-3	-	CASSVALSTDTQYF	TGTGCCAGCAGCGTAGCCCTTAGCACAGATACGCAGTATTTT
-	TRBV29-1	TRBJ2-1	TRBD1	CSVEDVGTAYNEQFF	TGCAGCGTTGAAGACGTCGGGACAGCCTACAATGAGCAGTTCTTC
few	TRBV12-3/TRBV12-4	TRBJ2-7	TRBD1	CASRGDRAYEQYF	TGTGCCAGCAGGGGGGACAGAGCCTACGAGCAGTACTTC
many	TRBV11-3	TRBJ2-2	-	CASSPSPGVMNTGELFF	TGTGCCAGCAGCCCCAGTCCGGGGGTAATGAACACCGGGGAGCTGTTTTTT
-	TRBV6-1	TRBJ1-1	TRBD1	CASSEATTGDTEAFF	TGTGCCAGCAGTGAAGCTACGACAGGGGACACTGAAGCTTTCTTT
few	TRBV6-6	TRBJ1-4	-	CASSSEEANEKLFF	TGTGCCAGCAGTTCAGAAGAGGCTAATGAAAAACTGTTTTTT
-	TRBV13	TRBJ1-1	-	CASSLGLVVGGNTEAFF	TGTGCCAGCAGCTTAGGCCTGGTGGTCGGGGGGAACACTGAAGCTTTCTTT
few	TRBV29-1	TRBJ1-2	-	CSVEVTAGNYGYTF	TGCAGCGTTGAAGTCACAGCAGGGAACTATGGCTACACCTTC
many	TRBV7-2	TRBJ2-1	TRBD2	CASSLVALAGSYNEQFF	TGTGCCAGCAGCTTAGTAGCCCTAGCGGGATCCTACAATGAGCAGTTCTTC
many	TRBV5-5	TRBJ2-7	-	CASSLVGGHSYEQYF	TGTGCCAGCAGCTTGGTCGGGGGGCACTCCTACGAGCAGTACTTC
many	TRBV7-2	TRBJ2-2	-	CASSLGRVGELYTGELFF	TGTGCCAGCAGCTTAGGTCGGGTAGGAGAGTTATACACCGGGGAGCTGTTTTTT